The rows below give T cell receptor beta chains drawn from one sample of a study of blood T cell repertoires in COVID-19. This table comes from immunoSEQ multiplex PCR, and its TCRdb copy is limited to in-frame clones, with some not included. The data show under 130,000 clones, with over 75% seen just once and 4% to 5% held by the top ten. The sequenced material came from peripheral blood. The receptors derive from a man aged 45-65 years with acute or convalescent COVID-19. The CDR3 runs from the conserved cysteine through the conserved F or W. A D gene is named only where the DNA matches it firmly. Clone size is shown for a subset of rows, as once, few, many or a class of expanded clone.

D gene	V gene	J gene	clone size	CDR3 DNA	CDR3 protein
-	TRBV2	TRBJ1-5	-	TGTGCCAGCAGTCCTAACGGAGGGCCCAATCAGCCCCAGCATTTT	CASSPNGGPNQPQHF
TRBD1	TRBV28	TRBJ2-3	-	TGTGCCAGCAGTTTCTTGGGACAGGAGCTCACAGATACGCAGTATTTT	CASSFLGQELTDTQYF
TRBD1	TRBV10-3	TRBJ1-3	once	TGTGCCATCAGTACAACAGGGGCGAGAAACACCATATATTTT	CAISTTGARNTIYF
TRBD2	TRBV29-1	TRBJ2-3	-	TGCAGCGTTGAATATCGACTAGCGGACGATACGCAGTATTTT	CSVEYRLADDTQYF
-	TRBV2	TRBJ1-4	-	TGTGCCAGCAGTGAAGTTTTTGGAGGCGATGAAAAACTGTTTTTT	CASSEVFGGDEKLFF
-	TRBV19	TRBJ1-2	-	TGTGCCAGGACGGACAGACATAACTATGGCTACACCTTC	CARTDRHNYGYTF
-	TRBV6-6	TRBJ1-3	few	TGTGCCAGCAGGCCGACAGTCTCTGGAAACACCATATATTTT	CASRPTVSGNTIYF
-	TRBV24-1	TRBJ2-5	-	TGTGCCACCAGTGATTACAGAGCAGAGACCCAGTACTTC	CATSDYRAETQYF
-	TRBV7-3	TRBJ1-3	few	TGTGCCAGCAGCCCGAATCAGGGCTCTGGAAACACCATATATTTT	CASSPNQGSGNTIYF
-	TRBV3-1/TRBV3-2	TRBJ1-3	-	TGTGCCAGCAGCCAAGACCGGACAGCTGGAAACACCATATATTTT	CASSQDRTAGNTIYF
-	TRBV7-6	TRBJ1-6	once	TGTGCCAGCAGCTCCTTTGGGGGGAGCTCCTATAATTCACCCCTCCACTTT	CASSSFGGSSYNSPLHF
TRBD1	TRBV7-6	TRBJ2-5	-	TGTGCCAGCAGCAGACAGGGGTTGGAGACCCAGTACTTC	CASSRQGLETQYF
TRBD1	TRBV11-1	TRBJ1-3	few	TGTGCCAGCAGCCGACAGGGTCCAGGAAACACCATATATTTT	CASSRQGPGNTIYF
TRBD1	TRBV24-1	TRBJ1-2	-	TGTGCCACCAGTGATTTCCGGAAGGGGGCGAGGACTAACTATGGCTACACCTTC	CATSDFRKGARTNYGYTF
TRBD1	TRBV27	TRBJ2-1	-	TGTGCCAGCAGACCGGGACAGACTTACAATGAGCAGTTCTTC	CASRPGQTYNEQFF
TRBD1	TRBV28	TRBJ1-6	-	TGTGCCAGCAGTCGGGACAGTAATTCACCCCTCCACTTT	CASSRDSNSPLHF
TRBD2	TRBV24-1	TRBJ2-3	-	TGTGCCGTCAACGAGCGGGAAACAGATACGCAGTATTTT	CAVNERETDTQYF
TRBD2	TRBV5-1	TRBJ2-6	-	TGCGCCAGCAGCCCAGCGGGGGACACTGGGGCCAACGTCCTGACTTTC	CASSPAGDTGANVLTF
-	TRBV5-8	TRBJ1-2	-	TGTGCCAGCACCCAGGGGTTTCTTAACTATGGCTACACCTTC	CASTQGFLNYGYTF
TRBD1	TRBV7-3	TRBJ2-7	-	TGTGCCAGCAGCCGGGACGGGACAGGATCCTACGAGCAGTACTTC	CASSRDGTGSYEQYF
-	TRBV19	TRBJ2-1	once	TGTGCCAGTAGCGTGGGTTTAAGAGGGGAGCAGTTCTTC	CASSVGLRGEQFF
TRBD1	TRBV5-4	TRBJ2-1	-	TGTGCCAGCAGCTTTAGGACAGGGCGGAATGAGCAGTTCTTC	CASSFRTGRNEQFF
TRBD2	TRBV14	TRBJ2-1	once	TGTGCCAGCAGCCAAGTAGCGGGGATTTACAATGAGCAGTTCTTC	CASSQVAGIYNEQFF
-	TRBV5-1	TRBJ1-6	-	TGCGCCAGCAGACAACAGGGCGGGTCCTATAATTCACCCCTCCACTTT	CASRQQGGSYNSPLHF
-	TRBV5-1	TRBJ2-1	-	TGCGCCAGCAGGAGGGAGAGCTCCTACAATGAGCAGTTCTTC	CASRRESSYNEQFF
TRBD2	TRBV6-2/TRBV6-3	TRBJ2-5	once	TGTGCCAGCAGCCCAAGACTAGCGGGGGGGAAAAAAGAGACCCAGTACTTC	CASSPRLAGGKKETQYF